The entry that follows covers one T cell receptor beta chain sequence. TCRdb's copy holds only in-frame clones and misses some; the assay was immunoSEQ multiplex PCR. Of around 78,000 clones in the sample, 70% to 90% were seen once. Healthy donors had no documented immune events, such as infections, while sampled. This record belongs to a study of identifying expanded T cells in peripheral blood. V lost 0 bases and J 5 bases, leaving 13 bases between the germline ends. The CDR3 totals 15 residues. Germline V gene data show CDR1 as SGDLS and CDR2 as YYNGEE. This clonotype was sampled from a person aged 18-70 years in good health. The gene calls are TRBV9 and TRBJ2-3; TRBD1 is a possible D gene (5 bases). The sample comprised blood. CDR3 DNA: TGTGCCAGCAGCGTAGAGGGCAGGGTGGAAGATACGCAGTATTTT. It codes for CASSVEGRVEDTQYF. Full variable domain (outside the CDR3, taken from reference TRBV9 and TRBJ2-3): DSGVTQTPKHLITATGQRVTLRCSPRSGDLSVYWYQQSLDQGLQFLIQYYNGEERAKGNILERFSAQQFPDLHSELNLSSLELGDSALYFCASSVEGRVEDTQYFGPGTRLTVL.